The TCR beta chain described here comes from a study of beta chain features in type 1 diabetes. This clone was detected a few times. This CDR3 spans 13 amino acids. Isolated RNA was reverse transcribed in full, so expressed TCRB transcripts were sequenced. The protocol was immunoSEQ multiplex PCR, while the TCRdb copy is restricted to in-frame clones and leaves out a portion. Among some 400,000 clones listed, more than 13% were seen once. The J gene is TRBJ2-7, the V gene TRBV21-1; the tabulated D call, TRBD2, remains unverified against the DNA. TRBV21-1 is a pseudogene. Specimen: naive CD4+ T cells from blood. This sequence originates from a woman aged 18-30 years in good health. The chain's CDR3 is CASSKARFYEQYF. In DNA form, the CDR3 reads TGTGCCAGCAGCAAAGCGAGGTTCTACGAGCAGTACTTC.